This TCR beta chain appears in the sequencing data of a study of blood T cell repertoires in COVID-19. Study overall: Researchers got acute and convalescent COVID-19 samples from the United States, Italy and Spain.

Under the authors' procedure: The assay estimated nucleated cells by amplifying reference gene primers. Generated by immunoSEQ multiplex PCR, the TCRdb table keeps only in-frame clones and is missing some. That table is the source of V, J and clone size, and D and trimming were worked out from the DNA. The sample shows some 170,000 clones, about 72% of them seen only once. Ages ranged from about 18 to 90 years, with residence in 24 US areas. This clonotype was obtained from a woman aged 45 to 65 who had recovered from COVID-19. The sequenced sample was PBMCs or T cells enriched from blood (not recorded which).

CDR3 coding DNA: TGCAGTGCTCTCGTCGTAGAGACCCAGTACTTC. It yields the protein CSALVVETQYF. V is TRBV20-1 and J is TRBJ2-5; D not resolved. There are 11 residues in the CDR3. Per the germline V gene, CDR1 is DFQATT and CDR2 is SNEGSKA (reference sequence). Trimming cost V 5 bases and J 4 bases, with 8 bases left between them.